This TCR beta chain was captured in a study of T cell repertoires in cytomegalovirus infection. CDR3 size: 14 residues. Trimming took 2 bases from V and 2 from J, leaving 10 bases between them. CDR1 is SEHNR, CDR2 FQNEAQ, per germline (reference sequence). MiXCR, applied by TCRdb to the reads, yields one record per CDR3 protein. The sample contains hundreds of thousands of distinct CDR3 sequences, 17% of which appear only once. The table lists this clonotype with a few counts. The sequencing sample was made of PBMCs. The TCR comes from a human donor in good health (CMV status not recorded). Some clones in this sample may be carry-over from other donors' samples. The V call is TRBV7-9, the J call TRBJ2-7, with D possibly being TRBD1 (6 bases). CDR3 DNA sequence: TGTGCCAGCAGCTTACAGACAGGCACCTACGAGCAGTACTTC. Translation: CASSLQTGTYEQYF. Together with reference TRBV7-9 and TRBJ2-7, the CDR3 gives the full variable domain: DTGVSQNPRHKITKRGQNVTFRCDPISEHNRLYWYRQTLGQGPEFLTYFQNEAQLEKSRLLSDRFSAERPKGSFSTLEIQRTEQGDSAMYLCASSLQTGTYEQYFGPGTRLTVT.